This T cell receptor beta chain was sequenced for a study of naive and memory T cell subsets (dated by TCRdb to 2016 to 2017). With respect to the entire study: Sorted naive and memory T cell subsets from peripheral blood were analyzed in the study using a UMI-based, open-source pipeline for TCR alpha and beta sequencing. The functional CMV T cell responses agreed completely with IgG serology results. RNA was DNase-treated and reverse transcribed with TCR constant-region primers, mostly using SuperScript III. Results and caveats for the whole study, not just this receptor: The abundance of TCRs followed a power law with an exponent that differed between naive and memory subsets yet stayed consistent across the three individuals. The repertoire findings for the naive and memory subsets could not be validated, as no ground truth was available. Once error correction was done, more than 95% of naive TCR sequences showed up just once, which made the naive abundance distributions much steeper than those of the memory subsets. In both CD4 and CD8 cells, going from naive through CM, EM and EMRA, the Gini index went up while Shannon and inverse Simpson diversity went down. RNA-based TCR counts may be affected by expression changes linked to T cell activation and differentiation. Single alpha or beta chain sequences, rather than paired alpha/beta receptors, were used to define clonotypes.

Receptors were amplified or captured by UMI-ligation and nested PCR. An equimolar mix of two oligonucleotides covering both TRBC1 and TRBC2 was used as the beta constant-region primer. Four rounds of PCR were used to amplify ligated cDNA, with nested alpha and beta constant-region primers being used together with the SP2 primer. A single-stranded oligonucleotide containing the SP2 primer and a 12-nucleotide UMI was joined to the 3' end of the cDNA by T4 RNA ligase 1. Incubation of the ligation reaction was carried out at 16 degrees C for about 19-24 hours. PCR2 was typically run as a SYBR Green qPCR and stopped at a predetermined threshold to prevent over-amplification. Agencourt AMPure XP magnetic beads were used for all purifications after the first. Library quantification was done by Qubit, followed by a TapeStation check on which the main peak was expected at around 650 bp. Pooled libraries were sequenced on an Illumina MiSeq with v2 2x251 paired-end kits, typically giving roughly 0.95-2.1 million reads per sample. Each sample's library went into the pool at approximately 4.2 nM, and about 4.5-7% PhiX was added to help with cluster recognition. Processing in the source paper ran as follows. Using tag matching that tolerated one base-pair mismatch, Decombinator assigned V and J genes to FASTQ reads that had been processed by Demultiplexor. Collapsinator used UMIs to correct both sequencing errors and frequency errors arising from PCR heterogeneity. CDR3Translator translated TCRs and extracted CDR3s from the conserved cysteine to the FGXG phenylalanine, flagging non-productive sequences. Repertoires were subsampled to equal numbers of UMI-defined TCRs before Gini, Shannon entropy and inverse Simpson indices were calculated. Within the linear range, a power law was fitted by maximum likelihood to the distributions of clonotype abundance. When run on a single naive CD8 sample, MIGEC and the pipeline yielded similar UMI counts, similar unique TCR numbers and similar clonal distributions. The repertoires were searched for roughly 7,000 CMV-associated CDR3 sequences that had been compiled from VDJdb and a published dataset. In-frame beta chains were kept once TCRdb had trimmed the public reads at Q25 with fastp and called clones with MiXCR. All rows with the same CDR3 protein become a single entry with the most common DNA and genes. The V and J calls here are based on TCRdb, not the publication. This sample gives more than 6,000 distinct CDR3 sequences in total; roughly 30% of them show up just once. About 61% of the sample comes from the top ten.

TCR alpha and beta chain libraries were amplified separately from the second PCR step onward. CMV status of each donor was established by measuring IFNgamma production from CD4+ T cells after fresh PBMCs were stimulated overnight with CMV viral lysate. Miltenyi beads were used first to positively select CD4 T cells, and CD8 T cells were then positively selected from the CD4-negative fraction. Cells were stained for CD3, CD4, CD8, CD45RA, CD27 and a live/dead dye and were sorted on a BD Aria II into four subsets based on CD45RA and CD27. For sorting, CD45RA-CD27- cells were defined as effector memory cells, while CD45RA+CD27- cells were defined as EMRA cells. A few healthy volunteers provided blood, and each donor's sample was split into CD4 and CD8 T cells and then further divided into four differentiation subsets. Around 110 ml of peripheral blood was taken from each donor, and PBMC were separated by density-gradient centrifugation on Ficoll-Paque PLUS. After sorting, cells were lysed in RLT buffer, RNA was extracted using a Qiagen RNeasy kit, and the extracted RNA was stored at -80 degrees C.

CDR3 length: 18 amino acids, cysteine to phenylalanine. Only the CDR3 region is kept as DNA, spanning 54 bases read in frame from base 1. V sheds 4 bases and J sheds 4 bases, leaving 25 bases between their ends. CDR1 SGHVS and CDR2 FQNEAQ are derived from the germline V gene. This clonotype was found a few times. Its specific antigen is unknown. No qualities accompany the bases; no much larger clone lies one base away. Recombination connected TRBV7-8 to TRBJ1-1, and the D gene may be TRBD1, 5 bases matching. The sample was CD8+ TEMRA cells from blood. The cell subset or site label for this specimen denotes: effector memory re-expressing CD45RA, CD45RA+ CD27-. The sequence was obtained from a human donor in good health. The DNA sequence is TGTGCCAGCAGCTCCCTACCAAAGATCGGGGGGTCTGGCACTGAAGCTTTCTTT. This yields the protein CASSSLPKIGGSGTEAFF.